The subject of this entry is one T cell receptor (beta chain). The target antigen is unknown. Amplification of TCR beta CDR3 regions used RNA as the template. A set of HTBI primers served as the primers for a first-round RT-PCR of the TCR CDR3. TCRdb reprocessed the multiplex PCR reads via MiXCR and lists one record per CDR3 protein. The repertoire includes about half a million distinct CDR3 sequences, about a fifth of them detected once, and approximately 26% sits in the top ten. The sample belongs to a study of T cells in Graves' hyperthyroidism and ophthalmopathy. Hyperthyroidism had been newly diagnosed in patients aged 18 to 65, and its duration was under 2 months. Findings of the study overall: Ophthalmopathy was distinguished from stable hyperthyroidism by 13 V-J signatures.

The CDR3 has 13 residues. The ends were cut back, 9 bases at V and 5 bases at J, with 16 bases in the middle. Germline V gives CDR1 MNHEY, CDR2 SVGAGI. Sequenced sample: blood. This clonotype originated in a man aged 18 to 29 with Graves' hyperthyroidism. V usage is TRBV6-5 and J usage is TRBJ1-2; D is ambiguous. Written as DNA, the CDR3 is TGTGCCAGTCAGTTACAACAGATGTATGGCTACACCTTC. This codes for CASQLQQMYGYTF.